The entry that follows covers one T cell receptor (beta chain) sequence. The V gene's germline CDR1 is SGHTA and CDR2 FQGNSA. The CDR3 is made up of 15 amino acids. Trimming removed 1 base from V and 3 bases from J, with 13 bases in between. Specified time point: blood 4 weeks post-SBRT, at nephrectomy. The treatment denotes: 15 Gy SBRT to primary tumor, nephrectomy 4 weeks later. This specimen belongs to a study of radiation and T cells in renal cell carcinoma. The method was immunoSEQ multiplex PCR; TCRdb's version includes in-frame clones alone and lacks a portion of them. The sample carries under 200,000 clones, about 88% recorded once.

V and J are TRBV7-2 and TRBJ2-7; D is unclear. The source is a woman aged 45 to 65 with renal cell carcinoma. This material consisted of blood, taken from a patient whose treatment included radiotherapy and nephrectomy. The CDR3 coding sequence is TGTGCCAGCAGCTTAGACGGCTTCTGGGACTACGAGCAGTACTTC. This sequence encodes CASSLDGFWDYEQYF.